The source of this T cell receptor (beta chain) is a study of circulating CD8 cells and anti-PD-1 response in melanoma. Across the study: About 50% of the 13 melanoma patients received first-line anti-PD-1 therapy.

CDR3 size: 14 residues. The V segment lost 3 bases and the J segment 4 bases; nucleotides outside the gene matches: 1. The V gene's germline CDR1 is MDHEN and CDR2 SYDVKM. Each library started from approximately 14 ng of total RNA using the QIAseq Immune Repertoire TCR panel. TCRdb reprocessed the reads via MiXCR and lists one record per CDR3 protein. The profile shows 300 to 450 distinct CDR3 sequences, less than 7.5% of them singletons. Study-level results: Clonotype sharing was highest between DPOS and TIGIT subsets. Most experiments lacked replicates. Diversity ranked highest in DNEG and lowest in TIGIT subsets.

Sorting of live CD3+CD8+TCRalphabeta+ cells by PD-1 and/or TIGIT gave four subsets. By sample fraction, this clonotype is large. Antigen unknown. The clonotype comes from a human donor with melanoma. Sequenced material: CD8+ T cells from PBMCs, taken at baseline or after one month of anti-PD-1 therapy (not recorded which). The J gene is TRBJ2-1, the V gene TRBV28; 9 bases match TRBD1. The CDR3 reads CASSLGTGYNEQFF. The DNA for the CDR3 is TGTGCCAGCAGTTTGGGGACAGGGTACAATGAGCAGTTCTTC.